This TCR beta chain stems from a study of cytomegalovirus exposure and HLA in healthy donors. Study-wide results and limits: Diagnosis of cytomegalovirus status made by the classifier reportedly showed high specificity and sensitivity.

60 Vbeta and 13 Jbeta primers were used in PCR. Repertoires were generated with immunoSEQ multiplex PCR, while TCRdb's copy carries only in-frame clones and drops some. Of under 150,000 clones in the sample, roughly 80% were seen once. Concerning this clone: What it binds is not known.

CDR3 size: 16 residues. V lost 0 bases, J lost 6 bases, and 7 bases stayed unmatched. Looked up from germline, CDR1 is LGHNA and CDR2 is YSLEER. This sequence was found in a male donor in good health and CMV-seronegative. Material for sequencing was PBMCs. The rearrangement uses TRBV4-3 and TRBJ2-2; 7 bases match TRBD1. Written as DNA, the CDR3 is TGCGCCAGCAGCCAAGAGTGGGGCAGGGGGTCCGGGGAGCTGTTTTTT. The encoded protein is CASSQEWGRGSGELFF.